The clone carrying this TCR beta chain was seen just once. The antigen is undetermined. Trimming removed 8 bases from V and 4 bases from J; junction bases left unmatched: 23. Germline CDR1 reads SGHAT; CDR2 reads FQNNGV. The CDR3 contains 21 residues. The data were taken from a study of T cells in Graves' hyperthyroidism and ophthalmopathy. General study findings and limits: Clonotypes that were expanded in thyroid above 0.001 mostly appeared in blood too. A model of 13 V-J pairs discriminated ophthalmopathy from stable hyperthyroidism.

It was uncontrolled infection, other autoimmune disease, pregnancy or lactation that excluded patients. RNA transcripts yielded amplified TCR beta CDR3 regions. An initial round of RT-PCR targeting the TCR CDR3 relied on the HTBI primer set. TCRdb redid the calling of the multiplex PCR reads with MiXCR, one entry per CDR3 protein. There are around 570,000 distinct CDR3 sequences in the sample; 20% occur only once, and 45% to 50% lies in the top ten. Sequenced: blood. The V gene is TRBV11-2, the J gene TRBJ2-1, with 13 bases that match TRBD2. This receptor was identified in a middle-aged man with Graves' ophthalmopathy. The CDR3 sequence: CASGYPPTGTSGTPGYNEQFF. The DNA of the CDR3 is TGTGCCAGCGGATACCCCCCTACCGGGACTAGCGGGACCCCTGGGTACAATGAGCAGTTCTTC. Drawing the rest from reference TRBV11-2 and TRBJ2-1, the complete variable domain is EAGVAQSPRYKIIEKRQSVAFWCNPISGHATLYWYQQILGQGPKLLIQFQNNGVVDDSQLPKDRFSAERLKGVDSTLKIQPAKLEDSAVYLCASGYPPTGTSGTPGYNEQFFGPGTRLTVL.